This TCR beta chain is from a study of blood T cell repertoires in COVID-19. For the study at large: There were acute and convalescent COVID-19 samples, and they came from the United States, Italy and Spain. The analysed material was cDNA or gDNA that came from T cells, B-cell-depleted T cells, or PBMCs.

The V gene end was trimmed by 2 bases and the J gene end by 2 bases; junction bases not matched to a gene: 2. The CDR3 totals 15 residues. Germline V CDR1 and CDR2: SGHNT, YYREEE (reference sequence). Authors' methods: From reference gene primer amplification, estimates of nucleated cell counts were derived. TCRdb keeps only in-frame clones here, not all; method: immunoSEQ multiplex PCR. That table is the source of V, J and clone size, and D and trimming were worked out from the DNA. The sample lists roughly 90,000 clones, around four fifths occurring once. The chain links TRBV5-4 to TRBJ2-1, with TRBD2 matching over 9 bases. The sequenced material came from peripheral blood. The receptor was derived from a human donor in a cohort sampled during active COVID-19. CDR3: CASSFGTSPYNEQFF. Written as DNA, the CDR3 is TGTGCCAGCAGCTTTGGGACTAGCCCCTACAATGAGCAGTTCTTC.